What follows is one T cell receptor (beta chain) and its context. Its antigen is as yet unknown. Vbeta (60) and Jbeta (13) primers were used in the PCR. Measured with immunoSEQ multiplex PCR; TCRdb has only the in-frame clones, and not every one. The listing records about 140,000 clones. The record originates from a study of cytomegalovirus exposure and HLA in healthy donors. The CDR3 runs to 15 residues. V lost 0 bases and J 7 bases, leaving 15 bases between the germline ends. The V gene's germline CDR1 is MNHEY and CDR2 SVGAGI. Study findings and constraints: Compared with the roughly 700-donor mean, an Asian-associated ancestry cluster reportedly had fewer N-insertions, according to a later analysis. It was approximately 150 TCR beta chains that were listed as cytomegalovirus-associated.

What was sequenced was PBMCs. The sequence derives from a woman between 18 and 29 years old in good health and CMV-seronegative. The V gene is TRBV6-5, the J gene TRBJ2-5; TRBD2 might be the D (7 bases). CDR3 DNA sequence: TGTGCCAGCAGTTACTCGGGGGGGCGGTCCTCGACCCAGTACTTC. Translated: CASSYSGGRSSTQYF.